Listed here are 2 T cell receptor beta chains from one sample, sequenced in a study of cytomegalovirus exposure and HLA in healthy donors. The assay was immunoSEQ multiplex PCR, and TCRdb's table has in-frame clones only and misses some. The sample includes some 70,000 clones, 70% to 90% seen only once; the top ten take about 3%. The sample taken for sequencing was PBMCs. These receptors were taken from a man younger than 45 in good health and CMV-seronegative.

The chain joins TRBV4-1 to TRBJ2-2, with 12 bases aligning to TRBD1. V lost 3 bases and J lost 5; bases outside the gene matches: 10. Germline CDR1 and CDR2: MGHRA and YSYEKL. The CDR3 covers 18 residues. The CDR3 here is CASSQGPGQGARTGELFF. The CDR3 nucleotides are TGCGCCAGCAGCCAGGGCCCGGGACAGGGGGCGCGGACCGGGGAGCTGTTTTTT.

The gene calls are TRBV6-1 and TRBJ2-7; 8 bases agree with TRBD1. J gave up 5 bases and V 4 bases, and 7 bases lay outside the gene matches. The germline gives CDR1 MNHNS, CDR2 SASEGT. The CDR3 length is 14 residues. CDR3 loop: CASSAYRGNDEQYF. Here the CDR3 DNA reads TGTGCCAGCAGTGCCTACAGGGGGAACGACGAGCAGTACTTC.